Below are 23 T cell receptor beta chains sequenced from a single sample in a study of Ad26.COV2.S vaccination and SARS-CoV-2 variants. Treatment given: over 15 received Ad26.COV2.S at low or high dose, single or two shots; about 5 received placebo; per-sample allocation not given. Samples were taken on day 63 after the first vaccine or placebo injection. Produced via immunoSEQ multiplex PCR; TCRdb's table is partial and in-frame only. Of under 400,000 clones listed, roughly 91% are singletons. This specimen was peripheral blood, taken in a trial of Ad26.COV2.S vaccine versus placebo. The receptor source for this set is a person between 18 and 60 years old who received the Ad26.COV2.S COVID-19 vaccine or a placebo.

The genes are TRBV9 and TRBJ2-2; perhaps TRBD1 as D (5 bases). V was shortened by 0 bases and J by 6 bases, with 12 bases between the two germline ends. Germline CDR1 reads SGDLS; CDR2 reads YYNGEE. The CDR3 covers 15 residues. The CDR3 DNA follows: TGTGCCAGCAGCGTAGCTTGGTTAGGGGCCGGGGAGCTGTTTTTT. Translated, it gives CASSVAWLGAGELFF.

This clone appeared once. The chain combines TRBV7-3 with TRBJ2-3; D may be TRBD2 (5 bases). V was cut by 0 bases and J by 3 bases, with 16 bases left in between. The CDR3 has 17 residues. The V gene's germline CDR1 is SGHTA and CDR2 FQGTGA. The CDR3 bases are TGTGCCAGCAGCTTAACCCCCTTATGGACGGGAACAGATACGCAGTATTTT. This translates into CASSLTPLWTGTDTQYF.

Here the CDR3 reads CSVVGKLNTEAFF. CDR3 DNA: TGCAGCGTTGTCGGGAAATTGAACACTGAAGCTTTCTTT. The chain links TRBV29-1 to TRBJ1-1; D unresolved. Trimming shortened V by 4 bases and J by 0 bases, and 9 bases separated the two germline ends. The CDR3 length is 13 residues. CDR1 and CDR2 (germline): SQVTM, ANQGSEA.

CDR3 nucleotides: TGTGCCACCGGGGGCGGCGCCTACGAGCAGTACTTC. This translates into CATGGGAYEQYF. The chain combines TRBV6-5 with TRBJ2-7; D tentatively fits TRBD1 or TRBD2 (6 bases each). The CDR3 has 12 amino acids. V shed 10 bases and J shed 2 bases, with 12 bases lying between them. Germline assignment: CDR1 MNHEY and CDR2 SVGAGI.

CDR3 region: CATSHWEPPLMNTEAFF. As DNA, the CDR3 is TGTGCCACCAGTCATTGGGAACCCCCTCTGATGAACACTGAAGCTTTCTTT. The chain couples TRBV24-1 to TRBJ1-1, with unresolved D. This CDR3 comprises 17 residues. Germline-derived CDR1 and CDR2 are KGHDR and SFDVKD. Trimming stripped 6 bases from V and 0 bases from J, with 19 bases between.

The chain carries TRBV12-5 and TRBJ2-1, with 8 bases aligning to TRBD2. V lost 0 bases, J lost 4 bases, and 8 bases stayed unmatched. Germline loops: CDR1 LGHNT, CDR2 FRNRAP. CDR3 length: 17 amino acids. As DNA, the CDR3 is TGTGCTAGTGGTTTGGTTTTCGGCGGGGGGACATACAATGAGCAGTTCTTC. This encodes CASGLVFGGGTYNEQFF. The variable domain in full, with the rest retrieved from reference TRBV12-5 and TRBJ2-1, is DARVTQTPRHKVTEMGQEVTMRCQPILGHNTVFWYRQTMMQGLELLAYFRNRAPLDDSGMPKDRFSAEMPDATLATLKIQPSEPRDSAVYFCASGLVFGGGTYNEQFFGPGTRLTVL.

The chain links TRBV7-3 to TRBJ2-3; 15 nucleotides line up with TRBD2. The CDR3 is 19 amino acids. The junction had 16 bases not matched to a gene; V was cut back by 5 bases and J by 7 bases. The germline CDR1 and CDR2 sequences are SGHTA and FQGTGA. The CDR3 DNA reads as TGTGCCAGCAGCCAAAATGGACTAGCGGGGGGGACCGGCGAGCATACGCAGTATTTT. This translates into CASSQNGLAGGTGEHTQYF.

This chain joins TRBV6-1 and TRBJ1-5; D not certain. This CDR3 has 13 amino acids. V dropped 3 bases and J dropped 4 bases, with 7 bases sitting between them. Germline-derived CDR1 and CDR2 are MNHNS and SASEGT. The DNA of the CDR3 is TGTGCCAGCAGTGATTACAGAAATCAGCCCCAGCATTTT. This sequence encodes CASSDYRNQPQHF.

This clone appeared a single time. The chain links TRBV25-1 to TRBJ2-1; TRBD1 or TRBD2 may be the D gene (5 bases each). The CDR3 is 15 amino acids. Between the trimmed V and J ends, which lost 5 bases and 3 bases, there was a span of 14 bases. Germline values: CDR1 MGHDK, CDR2 SYGVNS. The CDR3 protein is CASSLRGTNYNEQFF. CDR3 DNA: TGTGCCAGCAGTCTGAGGGGAACTAACTACAATGAGCAGTTCTTC. Variable domain in full (rest from reference TRBV25-1 and TRBJ2-1): EADIYQTPRYLVIGTGKKITLECSQTMGHDKMYWYQQDPGMELHLIHYSYGVNSTEKGDLSSESTVSRIRTEHFPLTLESARPSHTSQYLCASSLRGTNYNEQFFGPGTRLTVL.

The genes are TRBV27 and TRBJ2-7; D perhaps matches TRBD2 (6 bases). The CDR3 runs to 15 residues. V was shortened by 2 bases and J by 2 bases, with 13 bases between the two germline ends. CDR1 is MNHEY, CDR2 SMNVEV, per germline (reference sequence). The CDR3 reads CASSLKGAGTYEQYF. CDR3 nucleotide sequence: TGTGCCAGCAGTTTAAAAGGGGCGGGAACCTACGAGCAGTACTTC.

V and J are TRBV5-1 and TRBJ2-2; D is perhaps TRBD2 (6 bases). The germline V gene has CDR1 SGHRS and CDR2 YFSETQ. Trimming stripped 3 bases from V and 5 bases from J, with 11 bases between. CDR3 length: 14 residues. CDR3: CASSSAGGTGELFF. In nucleotides, the CDR3 is TGCGCCAGCAGCTCCGCTGGAGGGACCGGGGAGCTGTTTTTT.

CDR3 nucleotides: TGTGCCAGCTCACCACAGGGTGGTGGCTACGAGCAGTACTTC. Amino acids: CASSPQGGGYEQYF. The genes are TRBV18 and TRBJ2-7; D is undetermined. Trimming took 1 base from V and 3 from J, leaving 10 bases between them. The CDR3 extends over 14 amino acids. The V gene's germline CDR1 is KGHSH and CDR2 LQKENI.

This CDR3 is CASSAGGGRVAEKLFF. CDR3 coding DNA: TGTGCCAGCAGTGCTGGGGGGGGCAGGGTGGCTGAAAAACTGTTTTTT. This chain uses TRBV6-1 with TRBJ1-4, with D possibly matching TRBD1 (6 bases). Per the germline V gene, CDR1 is MNHNS and CDR2 is SASEGT. With 4 bases removed from V and 7 bases from J, the gap between germline ends came to 19 bases. This CDR3 is built from 16 residues.

The CDR3 spells CASSLQGISYEQYF. As DNA, the CDR3 is TGTGCCAGCAGCTTACAGGGGATCTCCTACGAGCAGTACTTC. The V and J genes are TRBV5-4 and TRBJ2-7; 7 bases agree with TRBD1. V lost 2 bases and J lost 0; bases outside the gene matches: 2. Germline V gene data show CDR1 as SGHNT and CDR2 as YYREEE (reference sequence). This CDR3 has 14 residues.

The CDR3 region has the DNA TGTGCCAGCAGTGAACCAAGCAGCTTGAGCACAGATACGCAGTATTTT. Translating it yields CASSEPSSLSTDTQYF. The chain links TRBV25-1 to TRBJ2-3; D not certain. The CDR3 is made up of 16 amino acids. Trimming stripped 2 bases from V and 0 bases from J, with 12 bases between. Per germline, CDR1 MGHDK and CDR2 SYGVNS.

The chain carries TRBV4-3 and TRBJ1-6, with D tentatively TRBD1 (6 bases). Germline CDR1 and CDR2: LGHNA and YSLEER. Trimming left V 4 bases short and J 7 bases short, with 8 bases between. This CDR3 comprises 13 residues. DNA for the CDR3: TGCGCCAGCAGCCGACAGGCAAATTCACCCCTCCACTTT. It yields the protein CASSRQANSPLHF.

This chain joins TRBV5-1 and TRBJ2-7; no firm D call. V lost 0 bases and J lost 0, with 13 bases in between. Germline V lookup: CDR1 SGHRS, CDR2 YFSETQ. The CDR3 has 16 residues. CDR3 DNA sequence: TGCGCCAGCAGCTTGGCCCTGGGGTCGGGCTCCTACGAGCAGTACTTC. Its protein is CASSLALGSGSYEQYF.

The chain uses TRBV4-3 and TRBJ2-5; TRBD1 aligns across 9 bases. The V and J ends lost 3 bases and 3 bases, in that order; junction bases with no gene match: 2. Germline CDR1 reads LGHNA; CDR2 reads YSLEER. The CDR3 totals 14 residues. The CDR3 loop is CASSQTGGKETQYF. In DNA, the CDR3 is TGCGCCAGCAGCCAGACAGGGGGAAAAGAGACCCAGTACTTC.

The chain uses TRBV30 and TRBJ1-4; D is unclear. With 0 bases removed from V and 5 bases from J, the gap between germline ends came to 13 bases. The germline gives CDR1 GTSNPN, CDR2 SVGIG (reference sequence). This CDR3 has 15 residues. The CDR3 sequence is CAWSVRLPGNEKLFF. In nucleotides, the CDR3 is TGTGCCTGGAGTGTACGCCTCCCGGGGAATGAAAAACTGTTTTTT.

The rearrangement links TRBV30 to TRBJ2-7; D not certain. Germline CDR1 is GTSNPN and CDR2 is SVGIG (reference sequence). V lost 0 bases, J lost 4 bases, and 13 bases lay in between. The CDR3 extends over 14 amino acids. The CDR3 here is CAWSVWEMAYEQYF. DNA of the CDR3: TGTGCCTGGAGTGTTTGGGAAATGGCGTACGAGCAGTACTTC.

This clone has a single count. The rearrangement links TRBV14 to TRBJ2-2; D unclear. V dropped 0 bases and J dropped 4 bases, with 9 bases sitting between them. Germline CDR1 and CDR2: SGHDN and FVKESK. This CDR3 contains 15 residues. This CDR3 reads CASSQDFRFTGELFF. CDR3 bases: TGTGCCAGCAGCCAAGATTTTCGCTTCACCGGGGAGCTGTTTTTT.

This clone was observed a few times. The V and J genes are TRBV3-1 (or the pseudogene TRBV3-2) and TRBJ1-3, with D uncertain. The CDR3 consists of 15 residues. Germline assignment: CDR1 LGHDT and CDR2 YNNKEL (reference sequence). V was cut by 6 bases and J by 4 bases, with 16 bases left in between. CDR3 sequence: CASSHTANGGNTIYF. The CDR3 DNA follows: TGTGCCAGCAGTCATACCGCTAATGGGGGAAACACCATATATTTT.

The chain links TRBV2 to TRBJ1-6, with D uncertain. V was cut by 0 bases and J by 5 bases, with 17 bases left in between. The CDR3 runs to 18 residues. Germline lookup yields CDR1 SNHLY and CDR2 FYNNEI. For the CDR3, the DNA is TGTGCCAGCAGTGAAGCGCTGGGTGCCAGACAAAATAATTCACCCCTCCACTTT. Encoded protein: CASSEALGARQNNSPLHF. Drawing the rest from reference TRBV2 and TRBJ1-6, the complete variable domain is EPEVTQTPSHQVTQMGQEVILRCVPISNHLYFYWYRQILGQKVEFLVSFYNNEISEKSEIFDDQFSVERPDGSNFTLKIRSTKLEDSAMYFCASSEALGARQNNSPLHFGNGTRLTVT.